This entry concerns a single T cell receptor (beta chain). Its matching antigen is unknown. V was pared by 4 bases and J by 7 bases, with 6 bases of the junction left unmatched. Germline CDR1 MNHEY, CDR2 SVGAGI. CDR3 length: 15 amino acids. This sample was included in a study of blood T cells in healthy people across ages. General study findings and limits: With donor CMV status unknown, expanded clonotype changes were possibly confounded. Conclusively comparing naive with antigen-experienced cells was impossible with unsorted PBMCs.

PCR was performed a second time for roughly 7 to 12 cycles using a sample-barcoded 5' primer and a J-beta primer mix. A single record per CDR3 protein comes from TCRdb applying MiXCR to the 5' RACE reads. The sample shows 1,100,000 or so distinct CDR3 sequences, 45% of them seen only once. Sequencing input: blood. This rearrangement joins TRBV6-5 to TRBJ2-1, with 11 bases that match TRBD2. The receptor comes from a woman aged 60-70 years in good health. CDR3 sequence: CASSSSGRPGNEQFF. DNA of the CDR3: TGTGCCAGCAGTTCTAGCGGGAGGCCGGGGAATGAGCAGTTCTTC.